The rows below give T cell receptor beta chains drawn from one sample of a study of blood T cells in healthy people across ages. TCRdb itself ran the 5' RACE reads through MiXCR, one entry per CDR3 protein. The repertoire holds under 2,000,000 distinct CDR3 sequences, with roughly 52% as singletons. Source material: blood. These TCRs come from a woman aged 40-49 years in good health. Both conserved end residues are trimmed from each CDR3. The D gene is left open where the match is weak. Size is omitted from some rows. Given values are once, few, many or a class for expanded clones.

NA,NA,TRBV29-1,SVERSRGRVTQY
TRBD1,NA,TRBV29-1,SVFSLDRKTASSYEQY
TRBD1,many,TRBV7-2,ASSLGQGGYNEQF
TRBD2,few,TRBV29-1,SVEPSGVETQY
TRBD2,NA,TRBV4-3,ASSQLAGPSGTQY
NA,NA,TRBV12-3/TRBV12-4,ASRKGVGQPQH
NA,NA,TRBV12-3/TRBV12-4,ASSLGGRATGDTQY
TRBD1,NA,TRBV6-5,ASSPGTGVALWGYT
NA,once,TRBV4-2,ASRGSGPFGYEQY
NA,NA,TRBV6-5,ASSYIFPDSYTDTQY
NA,NA,TRBV5-5,ASSHRDTNSPLH
NA,NA,TRBV20-1,SARDYGAVLNYGYT
TRBD1,NA,TRBV6-2/TRBV6-3,ASRGTGTNEQY
NA,NA,TRBV21-1,ASSKAVGPYEQY
NA,many,TRBV7-2,ASRRTVSTDTQY
NA,few,TRBV27,ASSLLAVFSRQETQY
NA,NA,TRBV28,ASSSSGLGNYEQY
TRBD2,few,TRBV28,ASSFPPTTSGGLNEQF
NA,NA,TRBV27,ASRLLLRTDTQY
NA,NA,TRBV5-1,AGSLARDSGANVLT